The present TCR beta chain was sequenced within a study of blood T cell repertoires in COVID-19. At the level of the study: The study drew acute and convalescent COVID-19 samples from the United States, Italy and Spain. PBMCs, B-cell-depleted T cells, or T cells provided the cDNA or gDNA that made up the material.

Germline values: CDR1 SGHTA, CDR2 FQGTGA. This CDR3 is built from 14 residues. Trimming removed 4 bases from V and 1 base from J, with 10 bases in between. Original data processing: Using reference gene primer amplification, nucleated cell counts were estimated. The assay was immunoSEQ multiplex PCR, and TCRdb's table has in-frame clones only and misses some. Clonal size and the V and J genes are those of that table, whereas D and trimming came from the DNA. The sample holds around 130,000 clones, more than 80% seen once. The sample consisted of peripheral blood. The clonotype comes from an older woman with acute or convalescent COVID-19. The J gene is TRBJ1-1, the V gene TRBV7-3; a possible D gene is TRBD1 (6 bases). This chain's CDR3 is CASSSGHANTEAFF. Here the CDR3 DNA reads TGTGCCAGCAGCTCGGGACACGCGAACACTGAAGCTTTCTTT.